These T cell receptor beta chains were read from a single sample in a study of blood T cell repertoires in COVID-19. Data came from immunoSEQ multiplex PCR; TCRdb stores just in-frame clones and leaves some out. The sample includes about 310,000 clones, 80% to 90% of them seen just once. Sample: peripheral blood. The receptors were gathered from a man aged 50 or older with active or convalescent COVID-19. CDR3s include the opening cysteine and the closing phenylalanine or tryptophan. A D gene is named only where the DNA matches it firmly. For some rows the clone size is stated as once, few or many, or as a class when expanded; others skip it.

j_gene | d_gene | abundance | v_gene | len | CDR3nt | CDR3aa
TRBJ2-1 | TRBD2 | NA | TRBV5-1 | 16 | TGCGCCAGCAGCTTGGCTAGCGGGAGGAGTGTCAATGAGCAGTTCTTC | CASSLASGRSVNEQFF
TRBJ2-3 | TRBD2 | NA | TRBV9 | 16 | TGTGCCAGCAGCGTAGGACTAGCGGGGGGCACAGATACGCAGTATTTT | CASSVGLAGGTDTQYF
TRBJ1-1 | TRBD1 | NA | TRBV4-1 | 18 | TGCGCCAGCAGCCAAGAACCGGACAGGGTGGGCGTGAGCACTGAAGCTTTCTTT | CASSQEPDRVGVSTEAFF
TRBJ2-1 | TRBD1 | NA | TRBV24-1 | 15 | TGTGCCACCAGTGAGAGGGGGCGGTCAAACAATGAGCAGTTCTTC | CATSERGRSNNEQFF
TRBJ2-7 | NA | NA | TRBV2 | 13 | TGTGCCAGCAAGACAGCCTCTTCCTACGAGCAGTACTTC | CASKTASSYEQYF
TRBJ2-2 | TRBD1 | NA | TRBV12-3/TRBV12-4 | 13 | TGTGCCAGCAGTCTCCAGACAGGGGGGGAGCTGTTTTTT | CASSLQTGGELFF
TRBJ1-1 | NA | NA | TRBV7-8 | 13 | TGTGCCAGCAGCTTAGCCCAGAACACTGAAGCTTTCTTT | CASSLAQNTEAFF
TRBJ1-3 | NA | NA | TRBV5-6 | 16 | TGTGCCAGCAGCGATTCAGGACTTCACTCTGGAAACACCATATATTTT | CASSDSGLHSGNTIYF
TRBJ2-2 | TRBD1 | NA | TRBV28 | 18 | TGTGCCAGCAGTTTACCCCCCGGGACAGGTACGAACACCGGGGAGCTGTTTTTT | CASSLPPGTGTNTGELFF
TRBJ2-6 | TRBD2 | NA | TRBV28 | 15 | TGTGCCAGCAGTTTACGGGGGGTTGGGGCCAACGTCCTGACTTTC | CASSLRGVGANVLTF
TRBJ2-1 | TRBD1 | once | TRBV5-1 | 15 | TGCGCCAGCAGTTACCGGGACAGAGGCCTCAATGAGCAGTTCTTC | CASSYRDRGLNEQFF